The following is a T cell receptor beta chain sequence with its context. Its antigen is as yet unknown. The sample has other DNA sequences that encode this CDR3 too. The data originate from a study of cytomegalovirus exposure and HLA in healthy donors. Whole-study findings and limits: In vitro assays verified that a few CMV-associated chains recognized CMV antigens specifically. Cytomegalovirus association was assigned to approximately 160 TCR beta chains.

The PCR had 60 Vbeta and 13 Jbeta primers. Data came from immunoSEQ multiplex PCR; TCRdb stores just in-frame clones and leaves some out. Of about 150,000 clones in the sample, approximately 78% were seen once. The CDR3 runs 15 residues. Germline V gene sequence: CDR1 MNHEY, CDR2 SVGAGI. With 2 bases clipped from V and 4 bases from J, the junction kept 5 bases outside the gene matches. The sequenced sample was PBMCs. This TCR was recovered from a woman in her forties in good health and CMV-seropositive. The chain uses TRBV6-5 and TRBJ1-2, with 9 bases fitting TRBD1. The CDR3 loop is CASSYSGTGSYGYTF. CDR3 nucleotides: TGTGCCAGCAGTTACAGCGGGACAGGGTCCTATGGCTACACCTTC.